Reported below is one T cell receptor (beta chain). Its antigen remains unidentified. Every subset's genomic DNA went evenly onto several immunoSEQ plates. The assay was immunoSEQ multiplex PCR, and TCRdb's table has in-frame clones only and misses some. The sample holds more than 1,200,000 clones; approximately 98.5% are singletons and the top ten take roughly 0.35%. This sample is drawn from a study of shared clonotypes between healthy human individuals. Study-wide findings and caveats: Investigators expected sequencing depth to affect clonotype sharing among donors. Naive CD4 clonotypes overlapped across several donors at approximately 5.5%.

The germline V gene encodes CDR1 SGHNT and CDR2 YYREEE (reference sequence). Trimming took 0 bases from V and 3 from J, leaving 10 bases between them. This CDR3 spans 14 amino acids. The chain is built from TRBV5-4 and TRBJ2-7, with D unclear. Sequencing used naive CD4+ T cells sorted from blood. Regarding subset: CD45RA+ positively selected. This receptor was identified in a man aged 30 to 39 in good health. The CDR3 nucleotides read TGTGCCAGCAGCTTGGGTCTAGACAACTACGAGCAGTACTTC. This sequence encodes CASSLGLDNYEQYF.